The next 32 T cell receptor beta chains were all read from a single sample in a study of T cell responses to AZD1222 COVID-19 vaccine. TCRdb's copy holds only in-frame clones and misses some; the assay was immunoSEQ multiplex PCR. The sample holds 85,000 to 120,000 clones, 90% seen once. Specimen: peripheral blood, collected on day 0 of AZD1222 vaccination. The source of these receptors is an adult in good health.

The genes are TRBV5-1 and TRBJ1-2; D is possibly TRBD1 (5 bases). The CDR3 spans 13 residues. Germline CDR1 reads SGHRS; CDR2 reads YFSETQ. The V end lost 0 bases, the J end lost 4 bases, and 7 bases lay between the germline ends. The chain's CDR3 is CASSLGQSYGYTF. As DNA, the CDR3 is TGCGCCAGCAGCTTGGGACAGAGCTATGGCTACACCTTC.

The CDR3 sequence: CAWSVSDTQYF. CDR3 in DNA: TGTGCCTGGAGTGTATCAGATACGCAGTATTTT. The genes are TRBV30 and TRBJ2-3; D ambiguous. The V end lost 0 bases, the J end lost 4 bases, and 2 bases lay between the germline ends. The CDR3 has 11 residues. Per the germline V gene, CDR1 is GTSNPN and CDR2 is SVGIG (reference sequence).

J is TRBJ2-7 and V is TRBV29-1, with TRBD2 matching over 9 bases. The ends lost 3 bases at V and 1 base at J; junction bases unmatched: 1. The CDR3 runs 13 residues. Germline-derived CDR1 and CDR2 are SQVTM and ANQGSEA. The CDR3 nucleotides are TGCAGCGTTGATAGCGGGAGTTCCTACGAGCAGTACTTC. It yields the protein CSVDSGSSYEQYF.

The rearrangement uses TRBV25-1 and TRBJ1-6; the match to TRBD1 covers 10 bases. The CDR3 is made up of 15 amino acids. Trimming removed 4 bases from V and 3 bases from J; junction bases left unmatched: 0. CDR1 and CDR2 from the germline V gene are MGHDK and SYGVNS. The DNA for the CDR3 is TGTGCCAGCAGTGGGGACAGGGGCTATAATTCACCCCTCCACTTT. This translates into CASSGDRGYNSPLHF.

The chain employs TRBV9 and TRBJ2-7, with 10 bases that match TRBD2. With 3 bases clipped from V and 1 base from J, the junction kept 4 bases outside the gene matches. CDR1 and CDR2 from the germline V gene are SGDLS and YYNGEE. This CDR3 has 15 amino acids. CDR3 in amino acids: CASSEGLANSYEQYF. The CDR3 DNA is TGTGCCAGCAGCGAGGGACTAGCGAATTCCTACGAGCAGTACTTC.

V usage is TRBV7-2 and J usage is TRBJ2-1; D unresolved. Germline lookup yields CDR1 SGHTA and CDR2 FQGNSA. V shed 0 bases and J shed 2 bases, with 8 bases lying between them. CDR3 length: 15 amino acids. This CDR3 is CASSLALLTYNEQFF. For the CDR3, the DNA is TGTGCCAGCAGCTTAGCTCTACTGACCTACAATGAGCAGTTCTTC.

This clone was counted once. J is TRBJ2-5 and V is TRBV9, with a possible D match to TRBD1 (6 bases). Germline CDR1 and CDR2: SGDLS and YYNGEE. Trimming removed 3 bases from V and 4 bases from J, with 10 bases in between. This CDR3 has 13 residues. The CDR3 region is CASSAGQRETQYF. Written as DNA, the CDR3 is TGTGCCAGCAGCGCCGGACAGAGAGAGACCCAGTACTTC.

On this clone itself: Additional DNA sequences in this sample encode the identical CDR3. The gene calls are TRBV19 and TRBJ2-7; D not certain. Trimming removed 1 base at V and 6 bases at J, with 4 bases between. CDR3 length: 11 amino acids. The germline gives CDR1 LNHDA, CDR2 SQIVND (reference sequence). CDR3 in amino acids: CASSIGSEQYF. Written as DNA, the CDR3 is TGTGCCAGTAGTATAGGAAGCGAGCAGTACTTC.

The chain carries TRBV5-5 and TRBJ2-5; D is possibly TRBD1 (6 bases). The V end lost 1 base, the J end lost 5 bases, and 12 bases lay between the germline ends. The CDR3 is made up of 14 amino acids. Germline assignment: CDR1 SGHKS and CDR2 YYEKEE (reference sequence). CDR3 in DNA: TGTGCCAGCAGCTTGCCGCAGGGGACGGAGACCCAGTACTTC. This gives the protein CASSLPQGTETQYF.

The V gene is TRBV6-5, the J gene TRBJ1-5, with D possibly matching TRBD1 (6 bases). The CDR3 covers 14 residues. CDR1 and CDR2 from the germline V gene are MNHEY and SVGAGI. The ends were cut back, 6 bases at V and 1 base at J, with 10 bases in the middle. The CDR3 spells CASRQGGSNQPQHF. The CDR3, as DNA: TGTGCCAGCAGACAGGGAGGCAGCAATCAGCCCCAGCATTTT.

This rearrangement joins TRBV30 to TRBJ1-1, with D possibly being TRBD1 (5 bases). Germline CDR1 and CDR2: GTSNPN and SVGIG (reference sequence). The V end was cut by 2 bases, the J end by 2 bases, with 9 bases between. There are 13 residues in the CDR3. The CDR3 protein is CAWSPDSNTEAFF. DNA for the CDR3: TGTGCCTGGAGTCCCGACAGCAACACTGAAGCTTTCTTT.

CDR3 sequence reads: CASSQATGVEAFF. The CDR3 DNA is TGTGCCAGCAGCCAAGCGACAGGGGTTGAAGCTTTCTTT. The J gene is TRBJ1-1, the V gene TRBV3-1 (or the pseudogene TRBV3-2); 8 nucleotides line up with TRBD1. After removal of 1 base from V and 7 bases from J, the junction contained 2 bases not matched to a gene. The CDR3 spans 13 residues. Germline V gives CDR1 LGHDT, CDR2 YNNKEL (reference sequence).

The CDR3 region is CASSFGGQGSFRWETQYF. Here the CDR3 DNA reads TGTGCCAGCAGTTTTGGGGGACAGGGGAGCTTTAGGTGGGAGACCCAGTACTTC. The rearrangement uses TRBV28 and TRBJ2-5; TRBD1 matches 10 bases. The CDR3 has 18 residues. The ends lost 3 bases at V and 5 bases at J; junction bases unmatched: 15. CDR1 is MDHEN, CDR2 SYDVKM, per germline.

The rearrangement links TRBV11-3 to TRBJ1-6; the D is unclear. Trimming removed 1 base from V and 9 bases from J, with 13 bases in between. The CDR3 sequence is 15 residues long. Germline loops: CDR1 SGHNT, CDR2 YENEEA. CDR3 DNA sequence: TGTGCCAGCAGCTTAGGAGGAGGCCGGGGTTCACCCCTCCACTTT. Its translation is CASSLGGGRGSPLHF.

This clone appeared a single time. The sample contains more than one DNA sequence encoding this CDR3. The rearrangement uses TRBV7-2 and TRBJ1-1; D gene unclear. The CDR3 length is 14 residues. Trimming shortened V by 1 base and J by 1 base, and 7 bases separated the two germline ends. CDR1 and CDR2 from the germline V gene are SGHTA and FQGNSA. The CDR3 DNA reads as TGTGCCAGCAGCTTAGGGGGATCGAACACTGAAGCTTTCTTT. It specifies CASSLGGSNTEAFF.

The V gene is TRBV9, the J gene TRBJ2-7; no reliable D call. The CDR3 runs 14 residues. The germline gives CDR1 SGDLS, CDR2 YYNGEE. Trimming stripped 0 bases from V and 2 bases from J, with 9 bases between. CDR3 loop: CASSVGVGPYEQYF. CDR3 nucleotide sequence: TGTGCCAGCAGCGTAGGAGTCGGGCCCTACGAGCAGTACTTC.

This sequence joins TRBV15 and TRBJ1-1; D unclear. The CDR3 totals 16 residues. CDR1 and CDR2 (germline): LNHNV, YYDKDF (reference sequence). Trimming removed 0 bases at V and 0 bases at J, with 11 bases between. The CDR3 loop reads CATSREGGPLNTEAFF. CDR3 nucleotide sequence: TGTGCCACCAGCAGAGAAGGAGGGCCTTTGAACACTGAAGCTTTCTTT.

The rearrangement uses TRBV3-1 (or the pseudogene TRBV3-2) and TRBJ2-5; D uncertain. Trimming cost V 3 bases and J 4 bases, with 6 bases left between them. Germline values: CDR1 LGHDT, CDR2 YNNKEL (reference sequence). CDR3 length: 12 amino acids. CDR3 nucleotide sequence: TGTGCCAGCAGCCAGAATTTAGAGACCCAGTACTTC. This gives the protein CASSQNLETQYF.

The chain combines TRBV13 with TRBJ1-2, with D maybe TRBD1 (6 bases). The germline V gene encodes CDR1 PRHDT and CDR2 FYEKMQ (reference sequence). Trimming left V 4 bases short and J 0 bases short, with 9 bases between. This CDR3 spans 14 amino acids. The CDR3 DNA reads TGTGCCAGCAGCTCACAGGGCTCTAACTATGGCTACACCTTC. It specifies CASSSQGSNYGYTF.

The chain has TRBV4-1 and TRBJ2-1; 8 bases line up with TRBD1. Trimming removed 6 bases from V and 4 bases from J; junction bases left unmatched: 14. The CDR3 runs 17 residues. Germline values: CDR1 MGHRA, CDR2 YSYEKL. This CDR3 reads CASSWAPGQGAYNEQFF. CDR3 nucleotide sequence: TGCGCCAGCAGTTGGGCCCCCGGACAGGGAGCGTACAATGAGCAGTTCTTC.

V is TRBV7-9 and J is TRBJ1-4; 7 positions agree with TRBD1. Germline trimming cut 5 bases from V and 7 bases from J; bases unmatched to any gene: 4. Germline values: CDR1 SEHNR, CDR2 FQNEAQ (reference sequence). The CDR3 has 13 amino acids. The CDR3 DNA sequence: TGTGCCAGCAGCCAGGGGGGGAGTGAAAAACTGTTTTTT. It encodes CASSQGGSEKLFF.

The genes are TRBV4-1 and TRBJ2-1, with 9 positions matching TRBD2. V was clipped by 1 base and J by 6 bases; unmatched bases: 4. The length of the CDR3 is 15 residues. Germline lookup yields CDR1 MGHRA and CDR2 YSYEKL. For the CDR3, the DNA is TGCGCCAGCAGCCAAGGGCGGGAGGGCCGCAATGAGCAGTTCTTC. It translates to CASSQGREGRNEQFF.

This clone was found a few times. The DNA of the CDR3 is TGTGCCAGCAGTGCTCTCAGGGACACTGAAGCTTTCTTT. Its translation is CASSALRDTEAFF. V gene TRBV2 combines with J gene TRBJ1-1, with D tentatively TRBD1 (5 bases). This CDR3 region has 13 residues. Trimming took off 4 bases at V and 3 bases at J, with 9 bases between the two ends. Germline V gene sequence: CDR1 SNHLY, CDR2 FYNNEI.

The V gene is TRBV5-1, the J gene TRBJ1-2; D gene ambiguous. CDR1 SGHRS and CDR2 YFSETQ come from the germline V gene. V dropped 0 bases and J dropped 5 bases, with 14 bases sitting between them. The CDR3 spans 15 residues. Here the CDR3 DNA reads TGCGCCAGCAGCTTGGGAGGGAGTAGTGATTATGGCTACACCTTC. This sequence encodes CASSLGGSSDYGYTF.

CDR3 in amino acids: CAIKTGQDWTGETEAFF. The CDR3 DNA is TGTGCCATCAAAACGGGGCAAGATTGGACAGGGGAAACTGAAGCTTTCTTT. The rearrangement links TRBV2 to TRBJ1-1, with TRBD1 identical over 9 bases. The CDR3 contains 17 residues. CDR1 SNHLY and CDR2 FYNNEI come from the germline V gene. Trimming took 10 bases from V and 5 from J; bases not matched to a gene: 20.

The CDR3 DNA follows: TGTGCCAGTAGTATACCGGCGGGACGGCAAGAGACCCAGTACTTC. It is translated as CASSIPAGRQETQYF. The chain carries TRBV19 and TRBJ2-5; possibly TRBD2 for D (6 bases). V dropped 2 bases and J dropped 2 bases, with 12 bases sitting between them. Germline lookup yields CDR1 LNHDA and CDR2 SQIVND (reference sequence). The CDR3 covers 15 residues.

The chain has TRBV27 and TRBJ1-2; TRBD1 might be the D (5 bases). CDR3 size: 15 residues. Germline assignment: CDR1 MNHEY and CDR2 SMNVEV (reference sequence). The V and J ends lost 3 bases and 4 bases respectively, with 15 bases between them. This CDR3 reads CASSLAGGIGYGYTF. CDR3 sequence (DNA): TGTGCCAGCAGTTTGGCTGGGGGGATTGGCTATGGCTACACCTTC.

The chain has TRBV5-1 and TRBJ1-2; D is perhaps TRBD1 (5 bases). Trimming removed 3 bases at V and 2 bases at J, with 23 bases between. CDR3 size: 18 residues. Germline CDR1 and CDR2: SGHRS and YFSETQ. CDR3 sequence: CASSSLSPPTARNYGYTF. The CDR3 DNA reads TGCGCCAGCAGCTCTCTATCGCCACCGACAGCTCGAAACTATGGCTACACCTTC.

This chain links TRBV6-5 with TRBJ2-7; D is uncertain. Trimming pared 0 bases from V and 2 bases from J, leaving 8 bases between. Germline V gene sequence: CDR1 MNHEY, CDR2 SVGAGI. This CDR3 spans 14 amino acids. The CDR3 here is CASSYSYRTYEQYF. CDR3 coding DNA: TGTGCCAGCAGTTACTCGTACAGAACCTACGAGCAGTACTTC.

The rearrangement uses TRBV7-2 and TRBJ1-1; D might be TRBD1 (5 bases). The CDR3 sequence is 15 residues long. Trimming shortened V by 5 bases and J by 0 bases, and 13 bases separated the two germline ends. The germline V gene encodes CDR1 SGHTA and CDR2 FQGNSA. The CDR3 DNA reads TGTGCCAGCAGCGGTTCCGGGACGGTGAACACTGAAGCTTTCTTT. Translating gives CASSGSGTVNTEAFF.

The chain is built from TRBV18 and TRBJ2-2, with D possibly matching TRBD1 (6 bases). The CDR3 covers 15 residues. Germline-derived CDR1 and CDR2 are KGHSH and LQKENI. V shed 6 bases and J shed 6 bases, with 17 bases lying between them. The CDR3 is CASSPEGRGPGELFF. Written as DNA, the CDR3 is TGTGCCAGCTCGCCCGAGGGCAGGGGACCCGGGGAGCTGTTTTTT.

The chain joins TRBV25-1 to TRBJ1-2, with unresolved D. Germline assignment: CDR1 MGHDK and CDR2 SYGVNS. Trimming cost V 1 base and J 2 bases, with 8 bases left between them. The CDR3 loop spans 14 amino acids. CDR3 region: CASSEFRQNYGYTF. The CDR3 DNA follows: TGTGCCAGCAGTGAATTTCGCCAGAACTATGGCTACACCTTC.